The following is a TCR beta chain sequence with its context. Its target is unknown. This sample was included in a study of T cell responses to AZD1222 COVID-19 vaccine. Whole-study results and caveats: Without day 14 samples, only post-peak T cell repertoires were studied. Nearly half of unique spike-specific TCRs reportedly avoided B.1.351 and B.1.1.7 mutated regions. In a largely white British group with more females than males, clonal diversity was possibly underestimated. Compared with day 0, the breadth and depth of the Spike-specific TCR repertoire rose significantly after two doses of AZD1222.

Sequenced by immunoSEQ multiplex PCR; TCRdb stores in-frame clones only, minus some. The sample records approximately 110,000 clones, roughly nine tenths being singletons. CDR3 length equals 15 residues. Germline CDR1 LGHDT, CDR2 YNNKEL (reference sequence). Trimming took 0 bases from V and 3 from J, leaving 9 bases between them. The source material was peripheral blood, sampled on day 0 of AZD1222 vaccination. This receptor was taken from an adult in good health. The J gene is TRBJ1-5, the V gene TRBV3-1 (or the pseudogene TRBV3-2); D ambiguous. DNA of the CDR3: TGTGCCAGCAGCCAAGATAGCCTTTCCAATCAGCCCCAGCATTTT. Translating gives CASSQDSLSNQPQHF.